Listed below are T cell receptor beta chains from one sample, sequenced in a study of T cell responses to AZD1222 COVID-19 vaccine. The data were produced by immunoSEQ multiplex PCR, yet TCRdb's version contains in-frame clones alone and is incomplete. The sample lists about 120,000 clones; 80% to 95% were seen once. The sequenced sample was peripheral blood, obtained on day 0 of AZD1222 vaccination. These receptors were obtained from an adult in good health. CDR3s include the opening cysteine and the closing phenylalanine or tryptophan. D genes are given only for firm matches. Size is stated for part of the rows, as once, few or many counts, or as a class when the clone is expanded.

v_call	j_call	d_call	clone_size	cdr3_aa	cdr3_nt
TRBV24-1	TRBJ2-3	TRBD1	once	CATSDPNLTGGVGPSTDTQYF	TGTGCCACCAGTGATCCAAACCTGACAGGGGGGGTTGGTCCTAGCACAGATACGCAGTATTTT
TRBV4-3	TRBJ1-5	-	-	CASSENRNQPQHF	TGCGCCAGCAGCGAAAACCGCAATCAGCCCCAGCATTTT
TRBV6-2/TRBV6-3	TRBJ1-4	-	-	CASSSAGQEKLFF	TGTGCCAGCAGTTCCGCAGGGCAAGAAAAACTGTTTTTT
TRBV5-6	TRBJ1-4	-	-	CASSRGRTGEKLFF	TGTGCCAGCAGCAGAGGCCGAACGGGGGAAAAACTGTTTTTT
TRBV5-6	TRBJ1-1	TRBD1	once	CASKDRGITEAFF	TGTGCCAGCAAGGACAGGGGAATTACAGAAGCTTTCTTT
TRBV12-5	TRBJ2-1	-	-	CASGLIRGSYNEQFF	TGTGCTAGTGGTTTGATCCGCGGCTCCTACAATGAGCAGTTCTTC
TRBV29-1	TRBJ1-1	-	-	CSGYRGLNTEAFF	TGCAGCGGATATAGGGGATTGAACACTGAAGCTTTCTTT
TRBV6-2/TRBV6-3	TRBJ1-1	-	-	CASSLGQQTMNTEAFF	TGTGCCAGCAGTCTAGGACAGCAAACTATGAACACTGAAGCTTTCTTT
TRBV7-9	TRBJ2-5	-	-	CASSLKEATSQETQYF	TGTGCCAGCAGCTTAAAGGAGGCCACCTCTCAAGAGACCCAGTACTTC
TRBV7-8	TRBJ2-7	-	-	CASSRRQGGEQYF	TGTGCCAGCAGCCGACGACAGGGAGGCGAGCAGTACTTC
TRBV4-3	TRBJ2-6	-	-	CASSRGGGGPFSGANVLTF	TGCGCCAGCAGCAGAGGGGGAGGAGGGCCCTTTTCTGGGGCCAACGTCCTGACTTTC
TRBV4-2	TRBJ2-5	TRBD2	-	CASSPYSGGGETQYF	TGTGCCAGCAGCCCATATAGCGGGGGAGGGGAGACCCAGTACTTC
TRBV5-1	TRBJ2-2	-	-	CASSFWQGDGSGELFF	TGCGCCAGCAGCTTTTGGCAGGGAGACGGGTCCGGGGAGCTGTTTTTT
TRBV4-1	TRBJ1-5	TRBD1	-	CASSHTGGGQPQHF	TGCGCCAGCAGCCACACAGGGGGCGGACAGCCCCAGCATTTT
TRBV6-5	TRBJ1-5	-	-	CASSTSRSPQPQHF	TGTGCCAGCAGCACCAGCAGAAGCCCTCAGCCCCAGCATTTT
TRBV9	TRBJ2-7	TRBD1	-	CASSLTDRASYEQYF	TGTGCCAGCAGCTTGACGGACAGGGCATCCTACGAGCAGTACTTC
TRBV6-2/TRBV6-3	TRBJ2-2	TRBD1	-	CASSYSTSGTAQNTGELFF	TGTGCCAGCAGTTACTCGACGTCAGGGACAGCCCAGAACACCGGGGAGCTGTTTTTT
TRBV18	TRBJ2-1	TRBD2	-	CASSATSGGATYNEQFF	TGTGCCAGCTCAGCCACTAGCGGGGGGGCAACCTACAATGAGCAGTTCTTC
TRBV29-1	TRBJ1-5	-	-	CSVRQGNQPQHF	TGCAGCGTTAGGCAGGGGAATCAGCCCCAGCATTTT
TRBV19	TRBJ2-2	TRBD1	-	CASSRGGQGITGELFF	TGTGCCAGTAGTAGGGGGGGACAGGGGATCACCGGGGAGCTGTTTTTT
TRBV7-8	TRBJ2-6	-	once	CASSSRQTLSGANVLTF	TGTGCCAGCAGCTCAAGACAGACCCTCTCTGGGGCCAACGTCCTGACTTTC
TRBV6-1	TRBJ1-6	-	-	CASSERQGNSPLHF	TGTGCCAGCAGTGAACGTCAGGGAAATTCACCCCTCCACTTT
TRBV4-2	TRBJ1-5	-	-	CASSPAVTSNQPQHF	TGTGCCAGCAGCCCGGCAGTTACTAGCAATCAGCCCCAGCATTTT
TRBV19	TRBJ1-3	-	-	CASSVSSFSGNTIYF	TGTGCCAGTAGTGTCAGTAGCTTCTCTGGAAACACCATATATTTT
TRBV7-9	TRBJ2-5	-	-	CASSSQNLPRLGKETQYF	TGTGCCAGCAGCTCACAAAACCTACCCCGCCTGGGCAAAGAGACCCAGTACTTC
TRBV6-2/TRBV6-3	TRBJ2-7	TRBD2	-	CASSYGLAPYF	TGTGCCAGCAGTTACGGACTAGCACCGTACTTC
TRBV29-1	TRBJ1-2	-	once	CSVVSSRGQTYGYTF	TGCAGCGTTGTCTCGTCCCGAGGACAGACCTATGGCTACACCTTC
TRBV3-1/TRBV3-2	TRBJ1-6	-	-	CASSPRALHF	TGTGCCAGCAGCCCCCGGGCCCTCCACTTT
TRBV12-3/TRBV12-4	TRBJ1-4	-	-	CASRGINEKLFF	TGTGCCAGCAGGGGAATAAATGAAAAACTGTTTTTT
TRBV4-3	TRBJ2-7	TRBD1	-	CASSQDQGQAYEQYF	TGCGCCAGCAGCCAAGATCAAGGACAGGCCTACGAGCAGTACTTC
TRBV3-1/TRBV3-2	TRBJ1-2	-	-	CASSPLGAAGYGYTF	TGTGCCAGCAGCCCTCTCGGGGCCGCCGGCTATGGCTACACCTTC
TRBV3-1/TRBV3-2	TRBJ1-4	TRBD1	-	CASSQVGRGRPEKLFF	TGTGCCAGCAGCCAAGTAGGCAGGGGGCGCCCTGAAAAACTGTTTTTT
TRBV7-2	TRBJ2-7	-	few	CASSPSYEQYF	TGTGCCAGCAGCCCCTCCTACGAGCAGTACTTC
TRBV6-6	TRBJ1-4	-	-	CASGRYNEKLFF	TGTGCCAGTGGACGGTATAATGAAAAACTGTTTTTT
TRBV19	TRBJ1-4	-	-	CASRVSGSNEKLFF	TGTGCCAGTAGAGTTTCGGGGTCTAATGAAAAACTGTTTTTT
TRBV9	TRBJ2-3	TRBD2	-	CASSFRLAGGSRDTQYF	TGTGCCAGCAGCTTCCGACTAGCGGGGGGGTCAAGGGATACGCAGTATTTT
TRBV18	TRBJ2-7	TRBD1	-	CASSPLDRYYEQYF	TGTGCCAGCTCACCTCTGGACAGGTACTACGAGCAGTACTTC
TRBV6-6	TRBJ1-1	-	-	CASSSPPGNTEAFF	TGTGCCAGCAGTTCACCCCCCGGCAACACTGAAGCTTTCTTT
TRBV6-5	TRBJ1-3	TRBD1	-	CASRVGDRGNTIYF	TGTGCCAGCAGAGTAGGGGACAGGGGAAACACCATATATTTT
TRBV5-1	TRBJ2-3	-	once	CASSLAIERGTDTQYF	TGCGCCAGCAGCTTGGCCATCGAGCGGGGCACAGATACGCAGTATTTT
TRBV4-1	TRBJ1-5	-	-	CASSQDPGNSNQPQHF	TGCGCCAGCAGCCAAGATCCCGGGAATAGCAATCAGCCCCAGCATTTT
TRBV12-3/TRBV12-4	TRBJ1-6	-	-	CASSLGKTPLHF	TGTGCCAGCAGTTTAGGCAAAACACCCCTCCACTTT
TRBV6-4	TRBJ1-1	-	-	CASRRTLNTEAFF	TGTGCCAGCAGGCGGACATTGAACACTGAAGCTTTCTTT
TRBV19	TRBJ1-2	-	-	CASSIAGAGYGYTF	TGTGCCAGTAGTATCGCAGGGGCGGGATATGGCTACACCTTC